This T cell receptor (beta chain) comes out of a study of OX40 agonist ivuxolimab in advanced cancers. About the study: The patients' treatment was ivuxolimab, an agonistic anti-OX40 (CD134) antibody. Partial responses occurred in Three dose-escalation patients, one with hepatocellular carcinoma and two with cutaneous melanoma. Study-wide findings and caveats: The mean number of expanded clones was higher in CD8+ T cells than in CD4+.

The table came from immunoSEQ multiplex PCR; TCRdb's copy has only in-frame clones and leaves some out. In the table there are roughly 61,000 clones, roughly 77% of which are singletons. CDR3 length: 11 residues. Germline V gives CDR1 DFQATT, CDR2 SNEGSKA (reference sequence). The junction had 1 base not matched to a gene; V was cut back by 6 bases and J by 6 bases. The cohort excluded patients with autoimmune disease history or systemic immunosuppression. About this clone: The antigen remains undetermined.

Source: CD4+ or CD8+ T cells sorted from blood, taken in a trial of the OX40 agonist ivuxolimab. The sequence was collected from an adult with an advanced solid tumor such as melanoma, head and neck, liver or kidney cancer. The rearrangement uses TRBV20-1 and TRBJ2-1, with 8 positions matching TRBD1. CDR3 DNA: TGCAGTGCCGGACAGGGCAATGAGCAGTTCTTC. Translated, it gives CSAGQGNEQFF.